Listed below are T cell receptor beta chains from one sample, sequenced in a study of cytomegalovirus exposure and HLA in healthy donors. TCRdb keeps only in-frame clones here, not all; method: immunoSEQ multiplex PCR. Counted here are around 100,000 clones, about two thirds occurring once; the ten biggest clones make up around 10%. The source material was PBMCs. The receptors stem from a man aged 25 to 45 in good health and CMV-seropositive. Both conserved end residues are part of each CDR3. The D gene is left open where the match is weak. Not all rows give a size; the values are once, few, many and, for expanded clones, a class.

CDR3: CASSQGNRGGETQYF
DNA: TGCGCCAGCAGCCAAGGGAACAGAGGAGGGGAGACCCAGTACTTC
D: .
V: TRBV4-3
size: .
J: TRBJ2-5

CDR3: CASRRDRAYGYTF
DNA: TGTGCCAGCAGACGGGACAGAGCCTATGGCTACACCTTC
D: TRBD1
V: TRBV28
size: .
J: TRBJ1-2

CDR3: CASSQPGNQETQYF
DNA: TGTGCCAGCAGCCAACCGGGGAACCAAGAGACCCAGTACTTC
D: .
V: TRBV6-5
size: .
J: TRBJ2-5

CDR3: CASEPAKLAGTYEQYF
DNA: TGTGCCAGCGAACCCGCCAAACTAGCGGGGACTTACGAGCAGTACTTC
D: TRBD2
V: TRBV7-9
size: .
J: TRBJ2-7

CDR3: CSVRVPSGGYGYTF
DNA: TGCAGCGTCCGAGTCCCTTCAGGGGGCTATGGCTACACCTTC
D: TRBD1
V: TRBV29-1
size: few
J: TRBJ1-2

CDR3: CASSLTSGNLADTQYF
DNA: TGTGCCAGCAGTTTGACTAGCGGGAATTTAGCAGATACGCAGTATTTT
D: TRBD2
V: TRBV27
size: .
J: TRBJ2-3

CDR3: CASSLTSGGADTQYF
DNA: TGTGCCAGCAGCTTAACTAGCGGGGGGGCAGATACGCAGTATTTT
D: TRBD2
V: TRBV7-3
size: .
J: TRBJ2-3

CDR3: CAISDGSEAFF
DNA: TGTGCCATCAGTGACGGTTCTGAAGCTTTCTTT
D: .
V: TRBV10-3
size: .
J: TRBJ1-1

CDR3: CASSRTGGAGYTF
DNA: TGTGCCAGCAGCCGTACGGGGGGAGCAGGCTACACCTTC
D: .
V: TRBV11-1
size: .
J: TRBJ1-2

CDR3: CASSFKFRANLAGGMMETQYF
DNA: TGTGCCAGCAGTTTTAAATTTCGGGCGAATCTAGCGGGGGGGATGATGGAGACCCAGTACTTC
D: TRBD2
V: TRBV27
size: .
J: TRBJ2-5

CDR3: CASSQVSEIPYNEQFF
DNA: TGCGCCAGCAGCCAAGTTTCGGAGATCCCCTACAATGAGCAGTTCTTC
D: .
V: TRBV4-1
size: .
J: TRBJ2-1

CDR3: CASSPLGQGGDEQFF
DNA: TGTGCCAGCTCACCCTTGGGACAGGGAGGGGATGAGCAGTTCTTC
D: TRBD1
V: TRBV18
size: once
J: TRBJ2-1

CDR3: CASILGSEQFF
DNA: TGCGCCAGCATTTTAGGTAGCGAGCAGTTCTTC
D: .
V: TRBV5-1
size: few
J: TRBJ2-1

CDR3: CASSLAFLTDTQYF
DNA: TGTGCCAGCAGCTTAGCGTTTTTAACAGATACGCAGTATTTT
D: .
V: TRBV11-2
size: once
J: TRBJ2-3

CDR3: CASSLAPGQGASVVQPQHF
DNA: TGTGCCAGCAGCTTAGCCCCGGGACAGGGGGCGTCTGTCGTTCAGCCCCAGCATTTT
D: TRBD1
V: TRBV7-2
size: .
J: TRBJ1-5

CDR3: CASKTALTGKEKLFF
DNA: TGTGCCAGCAAGACGGCCCTGACAGGGAAAGAAAAACTGTTTTTT
D: TRBD1
V: TRBV6-1
size: few
J: TRBJ1-4

CDR3: CASSGGGVADFKAFF
DNA: TGTGCCAGCAGCGGCGGAGGTGTAGCAGACTTTAAAGCTTTCTTT
D: .
V: TRBV5-6
size: few
J: TRBJ1-1

CDR3: CASSLDRVSEAFF
DNA: TGCGCCAGCAGCTTGGACAGGGTGTCTGAAGCTTTCTTT
D: TRBD1
V: TRBV4-3
size: .
J: TRBJ1-1

CDR3: CASSEQGTDEQYF
DNA: TGTGCCAGCAGTGAACAGGGTACGGACGAGCAGTACTTC
D: .
V: TRBV6-1
size: .
J: TRBJ2-7

CDR3: CASAEGGSSYNEQFF
DNA: TGTGCCAGCGCAGAGGGGGGGAGCTCCTACAATGAGCAGTTCTTC
D: .
V: TRBV6-1
size: .
J: TRBJ2-1

CDR3: CASRAAGGCFNEQFF
DNA: TGTGCCAGCAGAGCCGCTGGCGGGTGCTTCAATGAGCAGTTCTTC
D: .
V: TRBV21-1
size: .
J: TRBJ2-1

CDR3: CASRLAGRYNEQFF
DNA: TGTGCCAGCCGACTAGCGGGCCGCTACAATGAGCAGTTCTTC
D: TRBD2
V: TRBV27
size: .
J: TRBJ2-1

CDR3: CASSPDRDGYTF
DNA: TGTGCCAGCAGCCCGGACAGGGATGGCTACACCTTC
D: TRBD1
V: TRBV11-2
size: .
J: TRBJ1-2

CDR3: CASSQLAGVGNEQYF
DNA: TGCGCCAGCAGCCAATTGGCGGGGGTTGGGAACGAGCAGTACTTC
D: TRBD2
V: TRBV4-1
size: .
J: TRBJ2-7

CDR3: CASSPSGAGRSGNTIYF
DNA: TGTGCCAGCAGCCCCTCTGGGGCAGGGCGCTCTGGAAACACCATATATTTT
D: .
V: TRBV7-9
size: .
J: TRBJ1-3

CDR3: CASSLLGQGTNTEAFF
DNA: TGTGCCAGCAGTTTATTAGGCCAGGGCACGAACACTGAAGCTTTCTTT
D: .
V: TRBV27
size: .
J: TRBJ1-1

CDR3: CAWRRGGAGEQYF
DNA: TGTGCCTGGAGACGGGGAGGGGCGGGGGAGCAGTACTTC
D: TRBD2
V: TRBV30
size: .
J: TRBJ2-7

CDR3: CASSATCYGTGAADTQYF
DNA: TGCGCCAGCAGTGCAACCTGCTACGGGACAGGGGCGGCAGATACGCAGTATTTT
D: TRBD1
V: TRBV10-1
size: .
J: TRBJ2-3

CDR3: CASPGGAFF
DNA: TGTGCCAGCCCGGGCGGGGCTTTCTTT
D: .
V: TRBV11-2
size: .
J: TRBJ1-1

CDR3: CAWSVIRGFYGYTF
DNA: TGTGCCTGGAGTGTAATTCGGGGTTTCTATGGCTACACCTTC
D: .
V: TRBV30
size: .
J: TRBJ1-2

CDR3: CASISGGGGNTEAFF
DNA: TGTGCCAGCATTTCCGGTGGAGGAGGGAACACTGAAGCTTTCTTT
D: .
V: TRBV6-1
size: .
J: TRBJ1-1

CDR3: CASSRQNTGELFF
DNA: TGCGCCAGCAGTCGACAGAACACCGGGGAGCTGTTTTTT
D: .
V: TRBV5-1
size: .
J: TRBJ2-2

CDR3: CASSFGASDTQYF
DNA: TGTGCCAGCAGCTTTGGGGCTTCAGATACGCAGTATTTT
D: .
V: TRBV7-3
size: .
J: TRBJ2-3

CDR3: CASTRASGGSYEQYF
DNA: TGTGCCAGCACTCGCGCTAGCGGGGGTTCCTACGAGCAGTACTTC
D: TRBD2
V: TRBV7-8
size: .
J: TRBJ2-7

CDR3: CASSQTDSGITYNEQFF
DNA: TGCGCCAGCAGCCAAACTGATAGCGGGATCACTTACAATGAGCAGTTCTTC
D: TRBD2
V: TRBV4-1
size: .
J: TRBJ2-1

CDR3: CASSQTGLQETQYF
DNA: TGCGCCAGCAGCCAGACGGGATTACAAGAGACCCAGTACTTC
D: .
V: TRBV4-1
size: .
J: TRBJ2-5

CDR3: CASSFRNEQFF
DNA: TGTGCCAGCAGTTTTCGCAATGAGCAGTTCTTC
D: .
V: TRBV28
size: .
J: TRBJ2-1

CDR3: CASSAGLAVTFTGELFF
DNA: TGTGCCAGCAGCGCTGGTCTAGCGGTAACCTTCACCGGGGAGCTGTTTTTT
D: TRBD2
V: TRBV11-3
size: .
J: TRBJ2-2

CDR3: CASSLGLGGGHEQFF
DNA: TGTGCCAGCAGTTTAGGGCTAGGGGGGGGGCATGAGCAGTTCTTC
D: .
V: TRBV27
size: .
J: TRBJ2-1

CDR3: CSVFRETQYF
DNA: TGCAGCGTTTTTAGAGAGACCCAGTACTTC
D: .
V: TRBV29-1
size: .
J: TRBJ2-5

CDR3: CASSRPGDRGAGEQYF
DNA: TGTGCCAGCAGCAGACCGGGGGACAGGGGGGCCGGCGAGCAGTACTTC
D: .
V: TRBV21-1
size: .
J: TRBJ2-7

CDR3: CASIPRGDTEAFF
DNA: TGTGCCAGCATTCCCAGGGGAGACACTGAAGCTTTCTTT
D: .
V: TRBV6-1
size: .
J: TRBJ1-1

CDR3: CASRPSGGAGDTQYF
DNA: TGTGCCAGCAGGCCTAGCGGGGGGGCCGGGGATACGCAGTATTTT
D: TRBD2
V: TRBV7-8
size: once
J: TRBJ2-3

CDR3: CASSFPGGGTYEQYF
DNA: TGTGCCAGCAGCTTCCCGGGGGGGGGAACCTACGAGCAGTACTTC
D: TRBD2
V: TRBV5-6
size: .
J: TRBJ2-7